This T cell receptor (beta chain) was captured by sequencing in a study of blood T cell repertoires in COVID-19 (dated by TCRdb to about 2020). General notes on the study: Samples covering the acute and convalescent phases of COVID-19 were provided by collaborators in the United States, Italy and Spain. The prospective study material was composed of cDNA or gDNA derived from T cells, B-cell-depleted T cells, or PBMCs. Deeply sampled blood TCRbeta repertoires from subjects exposed to, actively infected with, or recovered from COVID-19 were included in the dataset. The repertoires were released in a freely available public database meant as a resource for research on the immune response to SARS-CoV-2. The samples were drawn from two sources: the first 160 participants of the ongoing ImmuneRACE study, and 1,000 to 1,500 subjects contributed by 6 global collaborators. Nearly every sample came with metadata listing a de-identified subject ID, COVID-19 status, age in years and sex. Where available, HLA class I and class II types were obtained from metadata supplied by the sample provider rather than from assay-based typing. What the study reported, not specific to this receptor: Clinical and demographic metadata were provided uncurated, with the amount varying by source and participant.

TCRbeta CDR3 regions were amplified from genomic DNA by means of the immunoSEQ Assay, a bias-controlled multiplex PCR. The authors' analysis ran thus. Within the assay, amplification of reference gene primers was used to estimate how many nucleated cells each sample contained. Sequence reads were collapsed and filtered to measure the absolute abundance of every unique TCRbeta CDR3 rearrangement. For each sample, productive Simpson clonality was calculated by taking the square root of Simpson's diversity index across productive rearrangements. TCRdb holds this immuneACCESS table with in-frame rearrangements only. Some clones are missing; in checked studies, unresolved V genes explain under half, and the rest has no known cause. V and J calls and clone size are copied from that table; D and trimming were computed from the DNA. The sample table contains about 380,000 clones; only one count was recorded for more than 75% of them. The ten largest clones represent roughly 1.2% of the sample.

Enrolling through a virtual design, the prospective study's participants ranged in age from roughly 18 to 89 years and lived across 20 to 30 United States geographic areas. To assign participants to cohorts, the prospective study relied on clinical history that participants themselves reported in a screening survey and a study questionnaire. Recovered participants in ImmuneRACE Cohort 3 were defined by two consecutive negative NP/OP PCR tests, clearance by a healthcare professional, or resolution of symptoms. In the prospective study, mobile phlebotomists collected whole blood, serum and a nasopharyngeal or oropharyngeal swab from each participant. Participants in the prospective study had the option to provide additional blood draws and questionnaires over a roughly two-month period. Prospective study blood samples were shipped either frozen or at room temperature before DNA extraction. Concerning this clone itself: Its cognate antigen has yet to be identified. No clone much larger than this one lies a single base away; base qualities are absent.

Its CDR3 holds 14 amino acids, cysteine through phenylalanine. Only CDR3 DNA remains: 42 bases, in frame from the first base. Per the germline V gene (reference sequence), LGHDT is the CDR1 and YNNKEL is the CDR2. V gives up 6 bases and J gives up 6 bases, and the segment between their germline ends measures 14 bases. Sequencing was carried out using PBMCs or T cells enriched from blood (not recorded which). The receptor was isolated from a woman between 18 and 30 years old who had recovered from COVID-19. The chain links TRBV3-1 (or the pseudogene TRBV3-2) with TRBJ2-2; the D gene is perhaps TRBD2, from 6 matching bases. The sequenced DNA is TGTGCCAGCAGACGGACTACCCCCGCCGGGGAGCTGTTTTTT. It specifies CASRRTTPAGELFF.